A single T cell receptor (beta chain) is shown here with its context. This specimen comes from a study of OX40 agonist ivuxolimab in advanced cancers. Method: immunoSEQ multiplex PCR; TCRdb's copy keeps in-frame clones and lacks some. The sample records 15,000 or so clones, roughly nine tenths being singletons. V lost 4 bases, J lost 3 bases, and 10 bases lay in between. The V gene's germline CDR1 is MNHEY and CDR2 SMNVEV (reference sequence). This CDR3 has 14 residues. Source: CD4+ or CD8+ T cells sorted from blood, taken in a trial of the OX40 agonist ivuxolimab. This rearrangement joins TRBV27 to TRBJ1-5; D perhaps matches TRBD1 (6 bases). The sequence was obtained from an adult with an advanced solid tumor such as melanoma, head and neck, liver or kidney cancer. This CDR3 reads CASSSRQDNQPQHF. DNA of the CDR3: TGTGCCAGCAGTTCCCGACAGGACAATCAGCCCCAGCATTTT.